Following are 5 T cell receptor beta chains from one sample sequenced in a study of vaccination and CD4 T cells after COVID-19. Via MiXCR, TCRdb re-called the PCR reads, giving one row per CDR3 protein. The data contain roughly 31,000 distinct CDR3 sequences, 45% to 50% of them singletons. Regarding time point: late sampling 161 to 241 days after vaccination in three convalescent patients. The specimen was CD4+ T cells from blood, collected about 7 months after SARS-CoV-2 vaccination. Receptor source: a human donor who had recovered from COVID-19.

This clonotype has only a few counts. The V call is TRBV6-1, the J call TRBJ1-3; no reliable D call. Germline lookup yields CDR1 MNHNS and CDR2 SASEGT. V lost 3 bases and J 11 bases, leaving 14 bases between the germline ends. The CDR3 is made up of 13 amino acids. The CDR3 bases are TGTGCCAGCAGTGATTACAGTTGGAGCCCCATATATTTT. Its translation: CASSDYSWSPIYF.

This clonotype was counted between two and nine times. This chain uses TRBV20-1 with TRBJ2-5, with 8 positions matching TRBD2. V lost 7 bases to trimming and J lost 1 base; unmatched junction nucleotides: 8. The CDR3 is 14 residues long. Germline CDR1 reads DFQATT; CDR2 reads SNEGSKA (reference sequence). DNA of the CDR3: TGCAGTGTCTTAGCGGGACGGTCCCAAGAGACCCAGTACTTC. Its translation is CSVLAGRSQETQYF.

This rearrangement joins TRBV20-1 to TRBJ2-2, with 8 bases matching TRBD1. V lost 5 bases, J lost 3 bases, and 11 bases stayed unmatched. This CDR3 region has 16 residues. Germline V lookup: CDR1 DFQATT, CDR2 SNEGSKA (reference sequence). In DNA, the CDR3 is TGCAGTGCTCGCCAGACGTCAGGGGGCGACACCGGGGAGCTGTTTTTT. Residues: CSARQTSGGDTGELFF.

This clonotype was seen only a few times. The chain uses TRBV7-2 and TRBJ2-7; D may be TRBD1 (6 bases). From germline, CDR1 is SGHTA and CDR2 FQGNSA. The CDR3 length is 15 residues. V lost 3 bases and J 5 bases, leaving 17 bases between the germline ends. CDR3 DNA: TGTGCCAGCAGCTTGAACAGGGCCACGACCCACGAGCAGTACTTC. Translated: CASSLNRATTHEQYF.

The chain has TRBV20-1 and TRBJ2-5; 7 bases fit TRBD2. V lost 5 bases to trimming and J lost 2 bases; unmatched junction nucleotides: 11. The CDR3 has 15 amino acids. Germline assignment: CDR1 DFQATT and CDR2 SNEGSKA (reference sequence). In DNA form, the CDR3 reads TGCAGTGCTCCAGACCCACTAGCGCTACAAGAGACCCAGTACTTC. Translated: CSAPDPLALQETQYF.